The present TCR beta chain was sequenced within a study of blood T cell repertoires in COVID-19 (TCRdb year 2020). Broadly, across the study: Samples from collaborators originated in the United States, Italy and Spain and spanned both the acute and convalescent phases of COVID-19. The material from the prospective study consisted of cDNA or gDNA derived from T cells, B-cell-depleted T cells, or PBMCs. Deeply sampled blood TCRbeta repertoires from subjects exposed to, actively infected with, or recovered from COVID-19 were included in the dataset. The repertoires were released in a freely available public database meant as a resource for research on the immune response to SARS-CoV-2. Samples came from the ongoing ImmuneRACE study (first 160 participants) plus 1,254 subjects from 6 global collaborators. Nearly every sample came with metadata listing a de-identified subject ID, COVID-19 status, age in years and sex. Where available, HLA class I and class II types were taken from metadata supplied by the sample provider and were not determined by assay-based typing.

Concerning this clone itself: What this receptor recognizes is not known. Base qualities are not at hand, and no much larger clone is one base apart.

Including the terminal cysteine and phenylalanine, the CDR3 comprises 16 residues. The only DNA kept is the CDR3, 48 bases in frame from the first base. For CDR1 and CDR2, the germline V gene (reference sequence) lists LNHDA and SQIVND. From V the trimming removes 3 bases and from J it removes 2 bases, while the gene matches leave 9 bases of the junction unaccounted for. Whole blood was collected in K2EDTA tubes by collaborating institutions according to the institutions' own protocols. For TCRbeta analysis, collaborator samples were shipped as frozen whole blood, as isolated PBMCs, or as DNA extracted from either sample type. Overall results and qualifications from the work: How much clinical and demographic metadata was included differed by source and by participant, and the metadata was provided uncurated.

The immunoSEQ Assay, a bias-controlled multiplex PCR, was used to amplify TCRbeta CDR3 regions from genomic DNA. On the study's bioinformatics: The number of nucleated cells in each sample was estimated by amplification of reference gene primers within the assay. To quantify the absolute abundance of each unique TCRbeta CDR3 rearrangement, sequence reads were collapsed and filtered. For each sample, productive Simpson clonality was calculated as the square root of Simpson's diversity index over productive rearrangements. Here the immuneACCESS table is served through TCRdb, limited to in-frame sequences with V and J called. Missing clones are a known gap in these copies; in checked studies unresolved V genes cover under half, and the rest lacks a known reason. The V and J calls and clone size are taken from that table; D and trimming were inferred from the DNA. Within this sample are approximately 210,000 clones, with around 82% of them counted one time only. The ten largest account for 2.5% to 3% of the sample.

This TCR derives from a man between 50 and 59 years old with active or convalescent COVID-19. The rearrangement combines TRBV19 with TRBJ2-5; a stretch of 7 junction bases matches TRBD2. Material for sequencing was peripheral blood. The CDR3 has the sequence CASSMMGGSGQETQYF. The bases are TGTGCCAGTAGTATGATGGGCGGGAGTGGGCAAGAGACCCAGTACTTC.